One TCR beta chain is described in this entry. Its specificity is not known. Clones were sequenced by immunoSEQ multiplex PCR, and TCRdb holds only the in-frame ones, with some missing. The top ten clones hold roughly 9% of a sample with 90,000 to 130,000 clones, approximately 83% of them seen once. This entry belongs to a study of T cell responses to AZD1222 COVID-19 vaccine. Whole-study context: Pooled in the analysis were second doses at about 4 or about 12 weeks.

V gave up 3 bases and J gave up 7 bases, with 13 bases separating them. CDR1 is SGHTS, CDR2 YDEGEE, per germline. CDR3 length: 13 amino acids. Notes on the study in general: Donors were chiefly white British, with a greater number of females, and clonal diversity was perhaps underestimated. Among those given AZD1222, only five or six were seropositive at baseline.

This chain joins TRBV5-8 and TRBJ1-2; D is uncertain. The starting material was peripheral blood, obtained on day 0 of AZD1222 vaccination. The origin of this receptor is an adult in good health. The CDR3: CASSYRGTSGYTF. The CDR3 DNA reads TGTGCCAGCAGCTACCGGGGTACAAGTGGCTACACCTTC.